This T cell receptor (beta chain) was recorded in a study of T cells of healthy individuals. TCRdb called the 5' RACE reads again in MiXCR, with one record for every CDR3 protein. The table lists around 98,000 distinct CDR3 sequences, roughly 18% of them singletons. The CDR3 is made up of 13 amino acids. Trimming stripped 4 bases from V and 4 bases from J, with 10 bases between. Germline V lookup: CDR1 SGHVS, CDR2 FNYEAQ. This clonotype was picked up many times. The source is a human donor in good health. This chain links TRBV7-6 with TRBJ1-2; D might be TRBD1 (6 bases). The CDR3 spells CASSSRGGYGYTF. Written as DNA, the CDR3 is TGTGCCAGCAGCTCCAGGGGTGGCTATGGCTACACCTTC.